This T cell receptor beta chain was obtained from a study of blood T cell repertoires in COVID-19. Overall study: The study drew acute and convalescent COVID-19 samples from the United States, Italy and Spain. PBMCs, B-cell-depleted T cells, or T cells were the source of the cDNA or gDNA that made up the material.

Seattle patients were enrolled while actively infected and followed longitudinally. In the original processing: Estimation of nucleated cell counts relied on the amplification of reference gene primers. Assay: immunoSEQ multiplex PCR; the TCRdb copy retains only in-frame clones and omits some. V and J calls and clone size are those listed in that table; D and trimming were worked out from the DNA. The sample contains about 28,000 clones, around 90% of which appear only once. CDR3 length: 14 residues. The trim removed 5 bases at V and 2 bases at J, leaving 5 bases unmatched. Germline CDR1 and CDR2: LNHDA and SQIVND (reference sequence).

Sequenced: peripheral blood. The V and J genes are TRBV19 and TRBJ1-1, with 7 bases that match TRBD1. The source of this sequence is a man between 60 and 70 years old with COVID-19, enrolled during active disease. CDR3 loop: CASSADRDNTEAFF. The CDR3 DNA reads as TGTGCCAGTAGTGCCGACAGGGACAACACTGAAGCTTTCTTT.